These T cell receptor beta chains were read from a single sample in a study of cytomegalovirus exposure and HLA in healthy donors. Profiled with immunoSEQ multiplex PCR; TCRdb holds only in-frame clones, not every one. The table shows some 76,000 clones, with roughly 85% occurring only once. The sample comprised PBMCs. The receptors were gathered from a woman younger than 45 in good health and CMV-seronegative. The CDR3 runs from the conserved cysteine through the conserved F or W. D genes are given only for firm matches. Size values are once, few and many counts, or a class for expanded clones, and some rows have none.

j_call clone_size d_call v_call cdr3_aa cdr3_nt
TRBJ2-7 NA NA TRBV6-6 CASSTGRFDRGYF TGTGCCAGCAGCACCGGACGATTCGATCGGGGGTACTTC
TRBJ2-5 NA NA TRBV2 CASSGAGAQETQYF TGTGCCAGCAGTGGTGCAGGGGCCCAAGAGACCCAGTACTTC
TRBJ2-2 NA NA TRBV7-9 CASSGRDKNTGELFF TGTGCCAGCAGCGGCCGGGACAAGAACACCGGGGAGCTGTTTTTT
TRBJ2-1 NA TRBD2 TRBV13 CASSYQISGVYNEQFF TGTGCCAGCAGCTACCAAATTAGCGGGGTGTACAATGAGCAGTTCTTC
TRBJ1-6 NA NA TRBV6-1 CASSGTVAGYNSPLHF TGTGCCAGCAGTGGAACGGTGGCGGGGTATAATTCACCCCTCCACTTT
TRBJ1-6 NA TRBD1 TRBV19 CASNPRMTGAANSPLHF TGTGCCAGTAACCCAAGGATGACAGGGGCCGCTAATTCACCCCTCCACTTT
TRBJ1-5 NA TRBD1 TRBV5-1 CASSRTGGDQPQHF TGCGCCAGCAGCCGTACAGGGGGCGATCAGCCCCAGCATTTT
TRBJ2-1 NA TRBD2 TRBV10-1 CASSDSAGSYNEQFF TGCGCCAGTTCAGATTCAGCGGGGTCCTACAATGAGCAGTTCTTC
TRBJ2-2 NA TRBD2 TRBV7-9 CASSRTSGSSGELFF TGTGCCAGCAGCCGGACTAGCGGGAGTTCCGGGGAGCTGTTTTTT
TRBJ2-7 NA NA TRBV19 CASSRSGDRWSYEQYF TGTGCCAGTAGTAGATCAGGTGACAGGTGGTCCTACGAGCAGTACTTC
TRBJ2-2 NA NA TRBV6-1 CASSADFNRELFF TGTGCCAGCAGTGCCGACTTTAACCGGGAGCTGTTTTTT
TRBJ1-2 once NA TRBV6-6 CASSDRTNYGYTF TGTGCCAGCAGTGACAGGACTAACTATGGCTACACCTTC
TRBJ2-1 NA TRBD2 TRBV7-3 CASSSGLAGGNEQFF TGTGCCAGCAGCTCGGGACTAGCGGGAGGGAATGAGCAGTTCTTC
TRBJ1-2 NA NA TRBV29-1 CSVPLDFPDGYTF TGCAGCGTCCCCCTGGACTTCCCGGATGGCTACACCTTC
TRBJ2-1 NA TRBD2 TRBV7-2 CASRPGLAGENEQFF TGTGCCAGCAGACCGGGACTAGCGGGAGAGAATGAGCAGTTCTTC
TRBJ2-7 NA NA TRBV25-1 CASSAGVQATSQYF TGTGCCAGCAGTGCGGGGGTCCAGGCTACGTCGCAGTACTTC
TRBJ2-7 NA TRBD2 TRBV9 CASSDGTTPYEQYF TGTGCCAGCAGTGATGGGACTACGCCCTACGAGCAGTACTTC
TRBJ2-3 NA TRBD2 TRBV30 CAWNPSGRGDTDTQYF TGTGCCTGGAATCCGTCGGGGCGGGGGGACACAGATACGCAGTATTTT
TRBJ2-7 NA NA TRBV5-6 CASTPLGGSAYEQYF TGTGCCAGCACCCCATTAGGAGGGAGTGCCTACGAGCAGTACTTC
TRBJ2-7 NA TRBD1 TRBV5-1 CASSLGGTGGSYEQYF TGCGCCAGCAGCTTGGGGGGGACAGGGGGCTCCTACGAGCAGTACTTC
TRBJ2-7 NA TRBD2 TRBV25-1 CASSVGGRNYEQYF TGTGCCAGCAGTGTAGGCGGGAGGAACTACGAGCAGTACTTC
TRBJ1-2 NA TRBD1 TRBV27 CASSALPMDRVRSGYTF TGTGCCAGCAGTGCACTCCCAATGGACAGGGTTAGAAGTGGCTACACCTTC
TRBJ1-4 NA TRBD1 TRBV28 CASTWDRERTEKLFF TGTGCCAGCACCTGGGACAGGGAACGGACAGAAAAACTGTTTTTT
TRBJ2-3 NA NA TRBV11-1 CASSRDSTDTQYF TGTGCCAGCAGCCGGGACTCCACAGATACGCAGTATTTT
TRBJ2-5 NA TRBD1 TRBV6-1 CATRPTGGEETQYF TGTGCCACAAGGCCGACAGGGGGCGAGGAGACCCAGTACTTC
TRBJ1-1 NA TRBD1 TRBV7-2 CASSNRGVNTEAFF TGTGCCAGCAGTAACAGGGGTGTGAACACTGAAGCTTTCTTT
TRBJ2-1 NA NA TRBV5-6 CASAQTGNEQFF TGTGCCAGCGCCCAGACGGGAAATGAGCAGTTCTTC
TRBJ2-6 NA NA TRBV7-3 CASSLPGNVLTF TGTGCCAGCAGCTTACCAGGCAACGTCCTGACTTTC
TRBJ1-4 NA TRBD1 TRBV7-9 CASSPGQGEKLFF TGTGCCAGCAGTCCCGGACAGGGTGAAAAACTGTTTTTT
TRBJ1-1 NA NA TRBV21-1 CASIQDPGQGAITEAFF TGTGCCAGCATCCAAGATCCGGGACAGGGGGCGATCACTGAAGCTTTCTTT
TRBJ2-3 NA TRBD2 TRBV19 CASSPSGRETDTQYF TGTGCCAGTAGTCCTAGCGGGAGAGAGACAGATACGCAGTATTTT
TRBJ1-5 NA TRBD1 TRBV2 CASQGDSNQPQHF TGTGCCAGCCAGGGGGATAGCAATCAGCCCCAGCATTTT
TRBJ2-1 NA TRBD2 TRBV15 CATSRGLAGGQFF TGTGCCACCAGTAGGGGACTAGCGGGAGGGCAGTTCTTC
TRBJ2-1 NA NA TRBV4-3 CASSQYRDNPEVQFF TGCGCCAGCAGCCAGTATAGGGACAACCCAGAGGTGCAGTTCTTC
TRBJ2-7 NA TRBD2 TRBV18 CASSPGLAGGYEQYF TGTGCCAGCTCACCGGGACTAGCGGGAGGCTACGAGCAGTACTTC
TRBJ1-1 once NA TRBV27 CASSEGRGNTEAFF TGTGCCAGCAGTGAAGGGAGGGGGAACACTGAAGCTTTCTTT
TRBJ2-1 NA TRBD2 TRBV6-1 CASIPGLAGYNEQFF TGTGCCAGCATCCCGGGACTAGCGGGCTACAATGAGCAGTTCTTC
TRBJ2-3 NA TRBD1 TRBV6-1 CASSALTGAVDTQYF TGTGCCAGCAGTGCGTTGACAGGGGCAGTAGATACGCAGTATTTT
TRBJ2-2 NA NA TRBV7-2 CASSLGIAANTGELFF TGTGCCAGCAGCTTAGGGATAGCAGCGAACACCGGGGAGCTGTTTTTT
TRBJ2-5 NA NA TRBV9 CASSWGGEEETQYF TGTGCCAGCAGCTGGGGCGGGGAGGAGGAGACCCAGTACTTC
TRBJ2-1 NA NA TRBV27 CASTPVATHYNEQFF TGTGCCAGCACCCCAGTGGCGACACACTACAATGAGCAGTTCTTC
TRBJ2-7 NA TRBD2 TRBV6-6 CASSYLSGAAYEQYF TGTGCCAGCAGTTACCTGAGCGGGGCAGCCTACGAGCAGTACTTC
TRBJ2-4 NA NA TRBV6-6 CASSYPKAGMGNIQYF TGTGCCAGCAGTTATCCTAAGGCGGGTATGGGGAACATTCAGTACTTC
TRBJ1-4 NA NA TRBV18 CASSPPGTPEKLFF TGTGCCAGCTCACCACCGGGGACTCCGGAAAAACTGTTTTTT
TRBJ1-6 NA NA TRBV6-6 CASSRTGSAYNSPLHF TGTGCCAGCAGTCGTACAGGTTCCGCCTATAATTCACCCCTCCACTTT
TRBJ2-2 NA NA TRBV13 CASSLRTGELFF TGTGCCAGCAGCTTACGGACCGGGGAGCTGTTTTTT
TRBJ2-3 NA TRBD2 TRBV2 CASSRLAGAPDTQYF TGTGCCAGCAGCAGACTAGCGGGAGCGCCAGATACGCAGTATTTT
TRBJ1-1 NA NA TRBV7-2 CASSLFTGNTEAFF TGTGCCAGCAGCCTTTTTACAGGGAACACTGAAGCTTTCTTT
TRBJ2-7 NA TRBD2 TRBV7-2 CASSLRASGSSYEQYF TGTGCCAGCAGCTTACGGGCTAGCGGGAGTTCGTACGAGCAGTACTTC
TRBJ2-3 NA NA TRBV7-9 CASSPILADTQYF TGTGCCAGCAGCCCGATCCTTGCGGATACGCAGTATTTT
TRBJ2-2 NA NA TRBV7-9 CASSLQGHLQNTGELLF TGTGCCAGCAGCTTACAGGGGCATCTCCAAAACACCGGGGAGCTGCTTTTT